Shown below are 30 T cell receptor beta chains from a single sample sequenced in a study of OX40 agonist ivuxolimab in advanced cancers. Generated by immunoSEQ multiplex PCR, the TCRdb table keeps only in-frame clones and is missing some. The data show around 80,000 clones, 84% seen once. The sample here was CD4+ or CD8+ T cells sorted from blood, taken in a trial of the OX40 agonist ivuxolimab. The receptor set was obtained from an adult with an advanced solid tumor such as melanoma, head and neck, liver or kidney cancer.

In its sample, this clone was seen once. V and J are TRBV6-6 and TRBJ2-3; D is unclear. Germline loops: CDR1 MNHNY, CDR2 SVGAGI (reference sequence). V was clipped by 4 bases and J by 2 bases, with 4 bases between them. This CDR3 is 12 amino acids long. CDR3 bases: TGTGCCAGCAGTTCTTACACAGATACGCAGTATTTT. Its protein product is CASSSYTDTQYF.

This clone came up a few times. The chain couples TRBV5-1 to TRBJ1-1; the match to TRBD1 covers 8 bases. This CDR3 region has 14 residues. J lost 5 bases, V lost 4 bases, and 7 bases had no gene match. Per germline, CDR1 SGHRS and CDR2 YFSETQ. In DNA, the CDR3 is TGCGCCAGCAGCCTAGGACAGGGAGTGACTGAAGCTTTCTTT. Its translation is CASSLGQGVTEAFF.

The chain is built from TRBV14 and TRBJ2-5; D perhaps matches TRBD1 (6 bases). Deletions cut 4 bases from V and 5 bases from J, with 11 bases between. The germline V gene has CDR1 SGHDN and CDR2 FVKESK. The CDR3 is made up of 13 amino acids. The CDR3 DNA reads TGTGCCAGCAGCCCCGGGACATGGGAGACCCAGTACTTC. The encoded protein is CASSPGTWETQYF.

In this sample, this clone turned up a few times. This chain links TRBV7-9 with TRBJ2-1, with TRBD2 identical over 12 bases. Per the germline V gene, CDR1 is SEHNR and CDR2 is FQNEAQ (reference sequence). This CDR3 contains 17 residues. The V gene end was trimmed by 5 bases and the J gene end by 7 bases; junction bases not matched to a gene: 12. DNA of the CDR3: TGTGCCAGCAGCCCATCACGACTAGCGGGAGTTATTAATGAGCAGTTCTTC. This gives the protein CASSPSRLAGVINEQFF. Full variable domain (rest looked up from reference TRBV7-9 and TRBJ2-1): DTGVSQNPRHKITKRGQNVTFRCDPISEHNRLYWYRQTLGQGPEFLTYFQNEAQLEKSRLLSDRFSAERPKGSFSTLEIQRTEQGDSAMYLCASSPSRLAGVINEQFFGPGTRLTVL.

The rearrangement joins TRBV9 to TRBJ2-7, with 7 bases aligning to TRBD2. V shed 4 bases, J shed 2 bases, and the junction held 9 bases outside the gene matches. CDR1 is SGDLS, CDR2 YYNGEE, per germline. The CDR3 covers 15 residues. CDR3 DNA: TGTGCCAGCAGCCTCCACGGGACTAACACCTACGAGCAGTACTTC. Protein: CASSLHGTNTYEQYF. The whole variable domain, filled in from reference TRBV9 and TRBJ2-7, reads DSGVTQTPKHLITATGQRVTLRCSPRSGDLSVYWYQQSLDQGLQFLIQYYNGEERAKGNILERFSAQQFPDLHSELNLSSLELGDSALYFCASSLHGTNTYEQYFGPGTRLTVT.

The chain links TRBV7-9 to TRBJ1-2; weak D call: TRBD1 (5 bases). Trimming removed 6 bases from V and 8 bases from J, with 13 bases in between. Germline values: CDR1 SEHNR, CDR2 FQNEAQ (reference sequence). The CDR3 spans 12 residues. CDR3 in DNA: TGTGCCAGCAGTCCCACGGGGCAGGGCTACACCTTC. This encodes CASSPTGQGYTF.

The chain couples TRBV7-2 to TRBJ2-5; 9 bases agree with TRBD2. With the DNA end fitting TRBJ2-7 better, the J assignment may be wrong. The CDR3 contains 13 residues. Looked up from germline, CDR1 is SGHTA and CDR2 is FQGNSA. CDR3 sequence reads: CASSPRGRGEQYF. In nucleotides, the CDR3 is TGTGCCAGCAGCCCCCGCGGGAGGGGCGAGCAGTACTTC.

Concerning this clone: Other DNA variants within this sample encode the same CDR3. J is TRBJ1-2 and V is TRBV2; 7 bases align to TRBD1. Unmatched junction bases numbered 10, after V lost 6 bases and J lost 3 bases. Germline V gives CDR1 SNHLY, CDR2 FYNNEI. The CDR3 contains 15 residues. Here the CDR3 reads CASSPPTGSHYGYTF. The CDR3 nucleotides are TGTGCCAGCAGCCCCCCGACAGGGAGTCACTATGGCTACACCTTC. The whole variable domain, filled in from reference TRBV2 and TRBJ1-2, reads EPEVTQTPSHQVTQMGQEVILRCVPISNHLYFYWYRQILGQKVEFLVSFYNNEISEKSEIFDDQFSVERPDGSNFTLKIRSTKLEDSAMYFCASSPPTGSHYGYTFGSGTRLTVV.

This chain links TRBV7-9 with TRBJ1-4; D uncertain. The CDR3 is made up of 12 amino acids. Germline CDR1 and CDR2: SEHNR and FQNEAQ (reference sequence). Trimming shortened V by 3 bases and J by 7 bases, and 6 bases separated the two germline ends. The CDR3, as DNA: TGTGCCAGCAGCTTTTCATCTGAAAAACTGTTTTTT. Protein product: CASSFSSEKLFF. The full variable domain, rest sourced from reference TRBV7-9 and TRBJ1-4, is DTGVSQNPRHKITKRGQNVTFRCDPISEHNRLYWYRQTLGQGPEFLTYFQNEAQLEKSRLLSDRFSAERPKGSFSTLEIQRTEQGDSAMYLCASSFSSEKLFFGSGTQLSVL.

This clone appeared once. The rearrangement uses TRBV5-6 and TRBJ2-5; D is undetermined. Trimming took off 0 bases at V and 2 bases at J, with 5 bases between the two ends. The CDR3 loop spans 13 amino acids. In germline, CDR1 is SGHDT, CDR2 YYEEEE. CDR3: CASSLGLQETQYF. The CDR3 DNA reads as TGTGCCAGCAGCTTGGGGCTTCAAGAGACCCAGTACTTC.

The rearrangement uses TRBV7-9 and TRBJ2-1; D call uncertain. The CDR3 extends over 13 amino acids. Germline V CDR1 and CDR2: SEHNR, FQNEAQ (reference sequence). V was trimmed by 5 bases and J by 2 bases, leaving 7 bases between them. CDR3 sequence: CASSPPTYNEQFF. As DNA, the CDR3 is TGTGCCAGCAGCCCGCCCACCTACAATGAGCAGTTCTTC.

This clone has just one count. The genes are TRBV7-2 and TRBJ2-1; D gene unclear. From germline, CDR1 is SGHTA and CDR2 FQGNSA. The CDR3 is made up of 13 amino acids. The germline V and J ends were trimmed by 5 bases and 8 bases, with 13 bases remaining between them. The CDR3, as DNA: TGTGCCAGCAGCCGACCGTCAATCCATGAGCAGTTCTTC. Protein sequence: CASSRPSIHEQFF. The full variable domain, its missing parts supplied by reference TRBV7-2 and TRBJ2-1, is GAGVSQSPSNKVTEKGKDVELRCDPISGHTALYWYRQSLGQGLEFLIYFQGNSAPDKSGLPSDRFSAERTGGSVSTLTIQRTQQEDSAVYLCASSRPSIHEQFFGPGTRLTVL.

The rearrangement joins TRBV2 to TRBJ2-1; 11 bases align to TRBD2. This CDR3 has 16 residues. The germline V gene encodes CDR1 SNHLY and CDR2 FYNNEI. Germline trimming cut 4 bases from V and 5 bases from J; bases unmatched to any gene: 7. CDR3 sequence: CASSVIPGLADNEQFF. The DNA of the CDR3 is TGTGCCAGCAGTGTCATTCCGGGACTAGCGGACAATGAGCAGTTCTTC.

This rearrangement joins TRBV21-1 to TRBJ1-6. TRBV21-1 is tagged as a pseudogene. The CDR3 loop spans 16 amino acids. Here the CDR3 DNA reads TGTGCCAGCAGCAAACCGTGTCGGGTGAGTAATTCACCCCTCCACTTT. It encodes CASSKPCRVSNSPLHF.

In its sample, this clone was seen once. The chain recombines TRBV14 with TRBJ1-1; D gene ambiguous. Germline CDR1 SGHDN, CDR2 FVKESK. This CDR3 has 15 residues. V was pared by 0 bases and J by 0 bases, with 8 bases between. The CDR3 loop is CASSQDWVMNTEAFF. In nucleotides, the CDR3 is TGTGCCAGCAGCCAAGATTGGGTCATGAACACTGAAGCTTTCTTT.

The chain combines TRBV7-6 with TRBJ1-1; D unresolved. In germline, CDR1 is SGHVS, CDR2 FNYEAQ. V lost 6 bases, J lost 3 bases, and 11 bases lay in between. CDR3 length: 13 residues. DNA for the CDR3: TGTGCCAGCAGTGATCAAAGTTACACTGAAGCTTTCTTT. This gives the protein CASSDQSYTEAFF. Looking up the rest from reference TRBV7-6 and TRBJ1-1 gives the full variable domain: GAGVSQSPRYKVTKRGQDVALRCDPISGHVSLYWYRQALGQGPEFLTYFNYEAQQDKSGLPNDRFSAERPEGSISTLTIQRTEQRDSAMYRCASSDQSYTEAFFGQGTRLTVV.

The V and J genes are TRBV5-6 and TRBJ2-7; possibly TRBD2 for D (5 bases). V lost 0 bases and J lost 2, with 9 bases in between. CDR1 SGHDT and CDR2 YYEEEE come from the germline V gene. The CDR3 runs 14 residues. CDR3 sequence: CASSLDGLTYEQYV. Here the CDR3 DNA reads TGTGCCAGCAGCTTGGACGGACTTACCTACGAGCAGTACGTC.

V is TRBV6-5 and J is TRBJ1-1; 7 bases are a match to TRBD1. Losses at the gene ends were 10 bases for V and 6 bases for J; bases not matched to a gene: 14. The V gene's germline CDR1 is MNHEY and CDR2 SVGAGI. This CDR3 has 14 amino acids. The CDR3: CATRGTGVTAEAFF. The CDR3 DNA is TGTGCCACCAGGGGGACGGGAGTTACGGCTGAAGCTTTCTTT.

This clone appeared a few times. The genes are TRBV5-6 and TRBJ1-4; D gene ambiguous. V was shortened by 3 bases and J by 6 bases, with 15 bases between the two germline ends. Germline assignment: CDR1 SGHDT and CDR2 YYEEEE. The CDR3 length is 15 residues. The CDR3: CASSSGPEGHEKLFF. CDR3 DNA: TGTGCCAGCAGCTCCGGGCCGGAGGGCCATGAAAAACTGTTTTTT.

This chain joins TRBV6-1 and TRBJ2-7; no clear D. Trimming removed 6 bases from V and 6 bases from J, with 12 bases in between. Per germline, CDR1 MNHNS and CDR2 SASEGT. The CDR3 sequence is 12 residues long. DNA for the CDR3: TGTGCCAGCAGGTTAAACACGGCCGAGCAGTACGTC. Translation: CASRLNTAEQYV.

The chain employs TRBV4-3 and TRBJ1-3; D not resolved. This CDR3 contains 16 residues. V dropped 2 bases and J dropped 1 base, with 12 bases sitting between them. The germline V gene has CDR1 LGHNA and CDR2 YSLEER. In DNA form, the CDR3 reads TGCGCCAGCAGCCAATCGATGGGTACATCTGGAAACACCATATATTTT. This translates into CASSQSMGTSGNTIYF.

The CDR3 DNA sequence: TGTGCCAGTAGTATAGGGACAGTCCGGGGGCTCCAAGAGACCCAGTACTTC. As protein: CASSIGTVRGLQETQYF. This chain uses TRBV19 with TRBJ2-5; D possibly matches TRBD1 or TRBD2 (6 bases each). The CDR3 sequence is 17 residues long. Germline V lookup: CDR1 LNHDA, CDR2 SQIVND (reference sequence). The V end was cut by 1 base, the J end by 1 base, with 16 bases between.

The genes are TRBV4-1 and TRBJ2-1; 8 bases line up with TRBD2. V was pared by 5 bases and J by 0 bases, with 6 bases of the junction left unmatched. Germline V lookup: CDR1 MGHRA, CDR2 YSYEKL. CDR3 length: 16 residues. The CDR3: CASSARGTSSYNEQFF. The CDR3 DNA follows: TGCGCCAGCAGCGCCAGAGGGACTAGCTCCTACAATGAGCAGTTCTTC.

The V gene is TRBV28, the J gene TRBJ1-4; tentative D call: TRBD1 (5 bases). CDR3 length equals 14 residues. Germline-derived CDR1 and CDR2 are MDHEN and SYDVKM. The ends were cut back, 3 bases at V and 8 bases at J, with 13 bases in the middle. The CDR3 here is CASSFFQTDEKLFF. The CDR3 DNA is TGTGCCAGCAGTTTTTTCCAGACAGACGAAAAACTGTTTTTT.

Sample share makes this clone medium-sized (0.01 to 0.1%). The rearrangement joins TRBV19 to TRBJ2-3; TRBD1 matches 8 bases. Trimming removed 3 bases from V and 2 bases from J; junction bases left unmatched: 25. The CDR3 totals 22 residues. Germline values: CDR1 LNHDA, CDR2 SQIVND (reference sequence). The CDR3 spells CASSILGQDDASSVLYTDTQYF. The CDR3, as DNA: TGTGCCAGTAGTATCTTGGGACAGGACGATGCTAGCAGTGTTCTGTACACAGATACGCAGTATTTT.

The genes are TRBV7-2 and TRBJ2-1, with a weak D call TRBD1 (6 bases). CDR1 and CDR2 (germline): SGHTA, FQGNSA. CDR3 size: 13 residues. The germline V and J ends were trimmed by 3 bases and 9 bases, with 12 bases remaining between them. The DNA of the CDR3 is TGTGCCAGCAGCTTTTCAACGACAGGTGAGCAGTTCTTC. Its translation is CASSFSTTGEQFF.

The gene calls are TRBV28 and TRBJ2-5; D unclear. Trimming left V 3 bases short and J 2 bases short, with 16 bases between. Germline V gives CDR1 MDHEN, CDR2 SYDVKM. The CDR3 has 16 residues. The CDR3 nucleotides read TGTGCCAGCAGTTTTGGTTCACTCAGGTGGCAAGAGACCCAGTACTTC. It encodes CASSFGSLRWQETQYF.

CDR3: CASSLGDSYEQYF. The DNA for the CDR3 is TGTGCCAGCAGCTTAGGGGACAGCTACGAGCAGTACTTC. The chain joins TRBV7-9 to TRBJ2-7; 7 bases line up with TRBD1. CDR3 length equals 13 residues. With V trimmed by 1 base and J by 3 bases, 0 bases remained unmatched. Germline CDR1 is SEHNR and CDR2 is FQNEAQ (reference sequence).

The CDR3 loop is CASSVQGSDYGYTF. CDR3 nucleotides: TGTGCCAGCAGCGTACAGGGTTCCGACTATGGCTACACCTTC. The rearrangement uses TRBV5-4 and TRBJ1-2; a weak D match, TRBD1 (6 bases). Per the germline V gene, CDR1 is SGHNT and CDR2 is YYREEE (reference sequence). The CDR3 is 14 amino acids. With 4 bases removed from V and 3 bases from J, the gap between germline ends came to 13 bases.

The sample holds a few counts of this clone. This sequence joins TRBV6-4 and TRBJ2-1; the match to TRBD2 covers 8 bases. This CDR3 has 15 residues. Losses at the gene ends were 5 bases for V and 3 bases for J; bases not matched to a gene: 6. Germline CDR1 is MRHNA and CDR2 is SNTAGT. For the CDR3, the DNA is TGTGCCAGCAGTCCCGGGACTAGACTCTACAATGAGCAGTTCTTC. It codes for CASSPGTRLYNEQFF.